The 20 T cell receptor beta chains below were found in one sample sequenced in a study of technical replicates of blood from a few donors. Assay: immunoSEQ multiplex PCR; the TCRdb copy retains only in-frame clones and omits some. The repertoire has 60,000 to 95,000 clones, roughly 89% of them found once; the top ten carry under 0.45%. Sequenced input: T cells isolated from PBMCs. The receptors stem from a human donor in good health. Some clones in this sample may be carry-over from other donors' samples.

The chain combines TRBV13 with TRBJ2-6; D remains unclear. The CDR3 sequence is 15 residues long. Looked up from germline, CDR1 is PRHDT and CDR2 is FYEKMQ (reference sequence). Trimming pared 2 bases from V and 0 bases from J, leaving 5 bases between. DNA of the CDR3: TGTGCCAGCAGCTTATCCCTCTCTGGGGCCAACGTCCTGACTTTC. Residues: CASSLSLSGANVLTF.

This clone has a single count. The chain links TRBV7-6 to TRBJ2-5, with D uncertain. Germline V gene data show CDR1 as SGHVS and CDR2 as FNYEAQ. Trimming took 0 bases from V and 4 from J, leaving 6 bases between them. This CDR3 has 13 residues. The CDR3: CASSLAAPETQYF. Here the CDR3 DNA reads TGTGCCAGCAGCTTAGCGGCTCCAGAGACCCAGTACTTC. The full variable domain, its missing parts supplied by reference TRBV7-6 and TRBJ2-5, is GAGVSQSPRYKVTKRGQDVALRCDPISGHVSLYWYRQALGQGPEFLTYFNYEAQQDKSGLPNDRFSAERPEGSISTLTIQRTEQRDSAMYRCASSLAAPETQYFGPGTRLLVL.

This clone has only one observation. V gene TRBV4-2 combines with J gene TRBJ2-7, with 9 bases identical to TRBD2. Losses at the gene ends were 3 bases for V and 2 bases for J; bases not matched to a gene: 5. Per germline, CDR1 LGHNA and CDR2 YNFKEQ. The CDR3 sequence is 15 residues long. Here the CDR3 DNA reads TGTGCCAGCAGCCATAGCGGGGGTGAGACCTACGAGCAGTACTTC. Translation gives CASSHSGGETYEQYF.

V gene TRBV6-1 combines with J gene TRBJ2-1; tentatively, D is TRBD2 (5 bases). The germline V gene has CDR1 MNHNS and CDR2 SASEGT. This CDR3 spans 14 amino acids. The ends were cut back, 4 bases at V and 0 bases at J, with 7 bases in the middle. CDR3 in amino acids: CASSVGSSYNEQFF. CDR3 nucleotide sequence: TGTGCCAGCAGTGTTGGGAGCTCCTACAATGAGCAGTTCTTC.

The V call is TRBV28, the J call TRBJ2-1, with TRBD1 matching over 7 bases. J lost 2 bases, V lost 8 bases, and 6 bases had no gene match. This CDR3 comprises 14 residues. CDR1 and CDR2 from the germline V gene are MDHEN and SYDVKM. DNA of the CDR3: TGTGCCAGCGGGACAGAAGTTACCTACAATGAGCAGTTCTTC. Amino acid sequence: CASGTEVTYNEQFF.

This rearrangement joins TRBV10-3 to TRBJ2-3, with a weak D call TRBD2 (5 bases). The germline V gene has CDR1 ENHRY and CDR2 SYGVKD. Trimming removed 6 bases at V and 2 bases at J, with 15 bases between. CDR3 length: 15 amino acids. The CDR3 coding sequence is TGTGCCATCAGCGCCGGGGAAGCGGACACAGATACGCAGTATTTT. Amino acids: CAISAGEADTDTQYF.

CDR3 loop: CASSPTGHPNTEAFF. Written as DNA, the CDR3 is TGTGCCAGCAGTCCCACCGGACATCCGAACACTGAAGCTTTCTTT. The chain carries TRBV5-4 and TRBJ1-1, with D maybe TRBD1 (5 bases). This CDR3 comprises 15 residues. Germline-derived CDR1 and CDR2 are SGHNT and YYREEE (reference sequence). V was cut by 5 bases and J by 1 base, with 15 bases left in between.

The chain combines TRBV6-1 with TRBJ1-1; no definite D call. Germline V CDR1 and CDR2: MNHNS, SASEGT. There are 11 residues in the CDR3. Trimming removed 5 bases at V and 3 bases at J, with 4 bases between. CDR3 in amino acids: CASSYHTEAFF. The CDR3 nucleotides read TGTGCCAGCAGTTATCACACTGAAGCTTTCTTT.

V usage is TRBV4-1 and J usage is TRBJ2-1; tentative D call: TRBD1 (7 bases). The CDR3 is made up of 14 amino acids. Trimming took off 5 bases at V and 7 bases at J, with 15 bases between the two ends. Looked up from germline, CDR1 is MGHRA and CDR2 is YSYEKL. For the CDR3, the DNA is TGCGCCAGCAGCGGGACCCAGGGGGGAAATGAGCAGTTCTTC. It specifies CASSGTQGGNEQFF.

The rearrangement joins TRBV7-2 to TRBJ2-3; 10 positions match TRBD2. V gave up 3 bases and J gave up 8 bases; unmatched junction bases: 2. Germline loops: CDR1 SGHTA, CDR2 FQGNSA. CDR3 length: 13 amino acids. The CDR3 loop reads CASSLVAGGTQYF. The CDR3 DNA sequence: TGTGCCAGCAGCTTGGTAGCGGGAGGTACGCAGTATTTT.

The J gene is TRBJ1-1, the V gene TRBV28; 10 bases align to TRBD1. V shed 4 bases, J shed 1 base, and the junction held 15 bases outside the gene matches. The CDR3 is 19 residues long. The germline V gene has CDR1 MDHEN and CDR2 SYDVKM. CDR3 bases: TGTGCCAGCAGTTCAGATAGGAAGGGACAGGGGAATCGGAACACTGAAGCTTTCTTT. Protein sequence: CASSSDRKGQGNRNTEAFF.

V and J are TRBV14 and TRBJ2-3; 8 nucleotides agree with TRBD2. The trim removed 3 bases at V and 2 bases at J, leaving 7 bases unmatched. The CDR3 extends over 16 amino acids. The germline CDR1 and CDR2 sequences are SGHDN and FVKESK. The CDR3 region is CASSQTGGAPTDTQYF. CDR3 nucleotide sequence: TGTGCCAGCAGCCAGACCGGGGGGGCCCCCACAGATACGCAGTATTTT. The full variable domain, with the rest looked up from reference TRBV14 and TRBJ2-3, is EAGVTQFPSHSVIEKGQTVTLRCDPISGHDNLYWYRRVMGKEIKFLLHFVKESKQDESGMPNNRFLAERTGGTYSTLKVQPAELEDSGVYFCASSQTGGAPTDTQYFGPGTRLTVL.

Here the CDR3 reads CASSQRGGLAGVDTQYF. CDR3 coding DNA: TGTGCCAGCAGCCAAAGGGGGGGACTAGCGGGCGTGGATACGCAGTATTTT. This sequence joins TRBV4-2 and TRBJ2-3; 12 nucleotides line up with TRBD2. Germline lookup yields CDR1 LGHNA and CDR2 YNFKEQ. This CDR3 spans 17 amino acids. The junction had 9 bases not matched to a gene; V was cut back by 2 bases and J by 6 bases.

V usage is TRBV5-3 and J usage is TRBJ2-7; D gene uncertain. TRBV5-3 is an open reading frame whose function is uncertain. V lost 4 bases and J lost 4, with 12 bases in between. CDR3 size: 13 residues. The CDR3 DNA reads TGTGCCAGAAGCCACAGAATTTTATACGAGCAGTACTTC. It encodes CARSHRILYEQYF.

J is TRBJ1-1 and V is TRBV28, with a weak D call TRBD1 (6 bases). V was shortened by 4 bases and J by 5 bases, with 26 bases between the two germline ends. Germline V CDR1 and CDR2: MDHEN, SYDVKM. This CDR3 region has 18 residues. The CDR3 region is CASSSYTWATSGETEAFF. The CDR3 bases are TGTGCCAGCAGTTCCTACACATGGGCAACGTCAGGGGAGACTGAAGCTTTCTTT.

The CDR3: CATKDREYNEQFF. The CDR3, as DNA: TGTGCCACCAAGGACAGGGAGTACAATGAGCAGTTCTTC. The chain carries TRBV5-8 and TRBJ2-1; the match to TRBD1 covers 8 bases. Per germline, CDR1 SGHTS and CDR2 YDEGEE. The CDR3 has 13 amino acids. V lost 9 bases to trimming and J lost 4 bases; unmatched junction nucleotides: 6.

This rearrangement joins TRBV28 to TRBJ2-1, with 9 bases identical to TRBD2. Germline trimming cut 1 base from V and 12 bases from J; bases unmatched to any gene: 7. CDR1 and CDR2 (germline): MDHEN, SYDVKM. This CDR3 is 14 amino acids long. CDR3 sequence (DNA): TGTGCCAGCAGTTTATTAGGCCTAGCGGGATTGCAGTTCTTC. Protein product: CASSLLGLAGLQFF.

The V gene is TRBV11-3, the J gene TRBJ2-5; 7 bases line up with TRBD1. This CDR3 region has 17 residues. The trim removed 0 bases at V and 2 bases at J, leaving 9 bases unmatched. Germline V gives CDR1 SGHNT, CDR2 YENEEA. The CDR3 reads CASSLEGWGRGQETQYF. The CDR3 region has the DNA TGTGCCAGCAGCTTAGAGGGATGGGGCAGGGGGCAAGAGACCCAGTACTTC.

J is TRBJ2-3 and V is TRBV4-2, with D possibly matching TRBD2 (6 bases). The CDR3 extends over 16 amino acids. V was clipped by 4 bases and J by 0 bases, with 14 bases between them. CDR1 LGHNA and CDR2 YNFKEQ come from the germline V gene. CDR3: CASSPIADASTDTQYF. As DNA, the CDR3 is TGTGCCAGCAGCCCGATAGCGGACGCTAGCACAGATACGCAGTATTTT.

This chain joins TRBV7-9 and TRBJ2-3, with TRBD1 matching 10 bases. CDR3 length equals 16 residues. After removal of 1 base from V and 5 bases from J, the junction contained 6 bases not matched to a gene. In germline, CDR1 is SEHNR, CDR2 FQNEAQ (reference sequence). Here the CDR3 reads CASSLGDRGRIDTQYF. DNA for the CDR3: TGTGCCAGCAGCTTAGGAGACAGGGGGCGTATAGATACGCAGTATTTT.